This TCR beta chain appears in the sequencing data of a study of shared clonotypes between healthy human individuals. Overall study results and limits: Clonotype sharing across four donors was observed for 4% to 6.5% of naive CD4 clonotypes.

The V gene's germline CDR1 is SQVTM and CDR2 ANQGSEA. V was clipped by 7 bases and J by 2 bases, with 12 bases between them. The CDR3 contains 13 residues. Assay used: immunoSEQ multiplex PCR; TCRdb lists only in-frame clones, some missing. The sample lists around 1,100,000 clones, approximately 77% occurring once. Everyone who donated was a Caucasian adult who lived in Nashville, Tennessee. This clone was observed once. The antigen remains undetermined. This TCR was sampled from a man aged 18 to 30 in good health. Some clones in this sample may be carry-over from other donors' samples. Sequenced sample: memory CD4+ T cells from PBMCs. Described subset: CD45RA-negative fraction. This chain uses TRBV29-1 with TRBJ2-1; D gene uncertain. The CDR3 coding sequence is TGCAGCGCCCAACCCACTACCTACAATGAGCAGTTCTTC. Protein product: CSAQPTTYNEQFF.